This paragraph covers one T cell receptor (beta chain) sequence. Sequencing was performed with immunoSEQ multiplex PCR; in TCRdb, only in-frame clones are kept and a portion is missing. The sample holds tens of thousands of clones; approximately 80% are singletons and the top ten take approximately 15%. The data derive from a study of T cells in localized non-small cell lung cancer. Losses at the gene ends were 6 bases for V and 2 bases for J; bases not matched to a gene: 8. Germline CDR1 and CDR2: MNHEY and SVGAGI. The CDR3 length is 15 residues. The sequence came from a male donor at least 60 years old with stage III squamous cell lung carcinoma. This sample comprised peripheral blood, obtained before any cancer treatment. This chain links TRBV6-5 with TRBJ1-1, with 8 bases identical to TRBD1. Here the CDR3 DNA reads TGTGCCAGCAGGCCCGCGACAGGGGCAAACACTGAAGCTTTCTTT. It codes for CASRPATGANTEAFF.